This TCR beta chain was sequenced during a study of blood T cell repertoires in COVID-19. At the level of the study: The United States, Italy and Spain supplied acute and convalescent COVID-19 samples. The cDNA or gDNA used as material had been derived from T cells, B-cell-depleted T cells, or PBMCs.

This clone was seen a handful of times. Seattle patients were enrolled during active infection and followed longitudinally. This CDR3 has 14 residues. Trimming took 1 base from V and 1 from J, leaving 7 bases between them. CDR1 LNHNV and CDR2 YYDKDF come from the germline V gene (reference sequence). Original handling: Reference gene primer amplification gave estimated nucleated cell counts. The data were produced by immunoSEQ multiplex PCR, yet TCRdb's version contains in-frame clones alone and is incomplete. D and trimming were read from the DNA, whereas the V and J calls and clone size are those reported in that table. In the table there are approximately 180,000 clones, approximately 83% of which are singletons.

The specimen was peripheral blood. The gene calls are TRBV15 and TRBJ1-1; D remains unclear. This TCR was recovered from a woman in her 40s with COVID-19, enrolled during active disease. The CDR3 nucleotides are TGTGCCACCAGCAGAGGTGTTAAGAACACTGAAGCTTTCTTT. It translates to CATSRGVKNTEAFF.